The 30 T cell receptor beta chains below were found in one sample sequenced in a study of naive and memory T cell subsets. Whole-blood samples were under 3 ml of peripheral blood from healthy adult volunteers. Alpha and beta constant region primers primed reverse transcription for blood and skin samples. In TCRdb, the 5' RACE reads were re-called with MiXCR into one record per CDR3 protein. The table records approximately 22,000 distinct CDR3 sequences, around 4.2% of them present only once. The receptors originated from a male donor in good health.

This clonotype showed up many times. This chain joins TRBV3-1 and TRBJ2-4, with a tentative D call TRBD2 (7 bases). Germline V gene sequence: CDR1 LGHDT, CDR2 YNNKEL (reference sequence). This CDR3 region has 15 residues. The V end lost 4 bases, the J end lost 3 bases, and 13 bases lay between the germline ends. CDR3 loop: CASSRRGGGKNIQYF. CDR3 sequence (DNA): TGTGCCAGCAGCCGGAGGGGGGGCGGCAAAAACATTCAGTACTTC.

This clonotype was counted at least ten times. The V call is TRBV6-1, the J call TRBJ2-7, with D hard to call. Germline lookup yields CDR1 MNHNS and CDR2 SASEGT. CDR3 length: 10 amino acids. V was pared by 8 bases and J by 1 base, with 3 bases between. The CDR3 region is CASASYEQYF. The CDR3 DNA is TGTGCCAGCGCGTCCTACGAGCAGTACTTC.

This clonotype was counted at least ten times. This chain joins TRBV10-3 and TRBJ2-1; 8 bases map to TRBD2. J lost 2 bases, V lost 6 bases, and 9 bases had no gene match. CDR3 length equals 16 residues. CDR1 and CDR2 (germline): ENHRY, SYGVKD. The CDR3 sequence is CAISTFAGGTYNEQFF. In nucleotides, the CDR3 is TGTGCCATCAGCACCTTCGCGGGGGGCACCTACAATGAGCAGTTCTTC.

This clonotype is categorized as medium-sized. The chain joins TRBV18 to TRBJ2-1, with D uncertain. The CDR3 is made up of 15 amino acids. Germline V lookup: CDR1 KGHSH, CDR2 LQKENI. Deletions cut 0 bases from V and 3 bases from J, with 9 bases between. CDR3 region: CASSPPIDRYNEQFF. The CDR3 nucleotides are TGTGCCAGCTCACCACCGATTGACCGCTACAATGAGCAGTTCTTC.

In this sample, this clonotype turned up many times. DNA of the CDR3: TGTGCCAGCAGCATACTGACAGGGTCTGGAAACACCATATATTTT. Protein product: CASSILTGSGNTIYF. V and J are TRBV5-5 and TRBJ1-3; 7 bases fit TRBD1. The V gene end was trimmed by 4 bases and the J gene end by 1 base; junction bases not matched to a gene: 5. The germline gives CDR1 SGHKS, CDR2 YYEKEE (reference sequence). The CDR3 totals 15 residues.

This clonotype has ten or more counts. The CDR3: CASSWNSGAQETQYF. In nucleotides, the CDR3 is TGTGCCAGCAGCTGGAATAGCGGAGCTCAAGAGACCCAGTACTTC. The gene calls are TRBV7-2 and TRBJ2-5; TRBD2 might be the D (6 bases). Germline CDR1 and CDR2: SGHTA and FQGNSA. The CDR3 runs 15 residues. The V and J ends lost 4 bases and 2 bases respectively, with 14 bases between them.

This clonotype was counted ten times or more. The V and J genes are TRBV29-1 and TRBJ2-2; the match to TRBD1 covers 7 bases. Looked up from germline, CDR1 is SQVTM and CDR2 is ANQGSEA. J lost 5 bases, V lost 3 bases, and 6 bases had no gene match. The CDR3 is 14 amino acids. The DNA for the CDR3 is TGCAGCGTTGATCCTGGGGGACAGACCGGGGAGCTGTTTTTT. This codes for CSVDPGGQTGELFF.

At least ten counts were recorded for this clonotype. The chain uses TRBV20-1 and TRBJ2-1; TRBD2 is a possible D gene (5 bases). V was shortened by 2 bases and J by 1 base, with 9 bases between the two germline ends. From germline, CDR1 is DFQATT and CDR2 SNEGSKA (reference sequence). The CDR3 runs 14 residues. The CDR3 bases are TGCAGTGCTAGACATTGGAGGTCCTACAATGAGCAGTTCTTC. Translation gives CSARHWRSYNEQFF.

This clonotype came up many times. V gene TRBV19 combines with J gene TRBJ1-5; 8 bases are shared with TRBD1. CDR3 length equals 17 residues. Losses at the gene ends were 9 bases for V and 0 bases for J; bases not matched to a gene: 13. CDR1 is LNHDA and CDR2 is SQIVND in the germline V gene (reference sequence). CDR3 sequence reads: CASKKGQAENSNQPQHF. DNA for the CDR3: TGTGCCAGCAAAAAGGGACAGGCAGAAAATAGCAATCAGCCCCAGCATTTT.

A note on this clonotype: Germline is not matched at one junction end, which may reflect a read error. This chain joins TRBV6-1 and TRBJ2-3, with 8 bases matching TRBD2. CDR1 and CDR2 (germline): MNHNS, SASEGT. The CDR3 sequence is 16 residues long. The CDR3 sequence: CASSEYPAGGTVTQYF. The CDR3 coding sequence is TGTGCCAGCAGTGAATACCCCGCGGGGGGAACAGTTACGCAGTATTTT.

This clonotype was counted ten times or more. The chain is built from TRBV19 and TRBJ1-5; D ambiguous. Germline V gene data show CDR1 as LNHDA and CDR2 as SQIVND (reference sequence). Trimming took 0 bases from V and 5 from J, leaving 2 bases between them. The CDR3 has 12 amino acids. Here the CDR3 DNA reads TGTGCCAGTAGTATAGAGGATCAGCCCCAGCATTTT. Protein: CASSIEDQPQHF.

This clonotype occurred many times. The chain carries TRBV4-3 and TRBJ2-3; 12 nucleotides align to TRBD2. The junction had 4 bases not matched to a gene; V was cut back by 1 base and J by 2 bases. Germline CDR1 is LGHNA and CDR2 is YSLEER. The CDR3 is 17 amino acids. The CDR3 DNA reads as TGCGCCAGCAGCCAAGGGACTAGCGGGGCGTCCACAGATACGCAGTATTTT. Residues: CASSQGTSGASTDTQYF.

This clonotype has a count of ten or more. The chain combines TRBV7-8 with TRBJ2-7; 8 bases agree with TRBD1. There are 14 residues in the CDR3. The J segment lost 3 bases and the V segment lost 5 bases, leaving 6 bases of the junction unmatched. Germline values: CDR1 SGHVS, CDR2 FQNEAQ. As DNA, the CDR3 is TGTGCCAGCAGCCTCCGGGACAGGAACTACGAGCAGTACTTC. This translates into CASSLRDRNYEQYF.

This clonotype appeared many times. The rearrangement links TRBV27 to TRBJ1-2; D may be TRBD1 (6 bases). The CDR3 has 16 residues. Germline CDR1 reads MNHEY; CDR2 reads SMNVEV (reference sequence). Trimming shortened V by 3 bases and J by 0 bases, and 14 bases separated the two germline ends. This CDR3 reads CASSFGAQGANYGYTF. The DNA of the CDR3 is TGTGCCAGCAGTTTTGGGGCACAGGGAGCTAACTATGGCTACACCTTC.

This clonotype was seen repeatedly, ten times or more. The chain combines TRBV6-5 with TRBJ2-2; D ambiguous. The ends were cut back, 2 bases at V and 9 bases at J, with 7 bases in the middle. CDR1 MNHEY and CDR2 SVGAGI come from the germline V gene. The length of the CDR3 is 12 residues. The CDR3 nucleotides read TGTGCCAGCAGTTACACCCAAAGGGAGCTGTTTTTT. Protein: CASSYTQRELFF.

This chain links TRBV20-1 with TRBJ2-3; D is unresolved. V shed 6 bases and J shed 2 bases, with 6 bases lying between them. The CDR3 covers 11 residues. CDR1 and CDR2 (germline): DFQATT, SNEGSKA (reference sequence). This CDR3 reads CSAELTDTQYF. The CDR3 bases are TGCAGTGCCGAGCTCACAGATACGCAGTATTTT.

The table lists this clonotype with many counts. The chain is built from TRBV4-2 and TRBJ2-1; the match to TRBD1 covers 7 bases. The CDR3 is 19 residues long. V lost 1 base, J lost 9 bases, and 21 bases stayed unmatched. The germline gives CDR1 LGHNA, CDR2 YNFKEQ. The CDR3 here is CASSQGEPDRAITTGEQFF. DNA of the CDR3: TGTGCCAGCAGCCAAGGCGAGCCTGACAGGGCGATAACCACCGGTGAGCAGTTCTTC.

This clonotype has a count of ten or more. This chain's CDR3 is CASSHSSGRGNEQFF. The CDR3 region has the DNA TGTGCCAGCAGCCATTCTAGCGGGAGGGGCAATGAGCAGTTCTTC. The chain links TRBV3-1 to TRBJ2-1; 12 nucleotides line up with TRBD2. The CDR3 spans 15 residues. V trimming: 3 bases; J trimming: 6 bases; junction bases outside the gene matches: 3. Germline CDR1 reads LGHDT; CDR2 reads YNNKEL (reference sequence).

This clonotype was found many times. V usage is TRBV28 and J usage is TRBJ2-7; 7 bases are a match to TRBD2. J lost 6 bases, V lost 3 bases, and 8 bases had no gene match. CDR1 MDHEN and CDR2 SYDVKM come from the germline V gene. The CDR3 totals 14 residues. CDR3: CASSFGGSWGEQYF. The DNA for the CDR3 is TGTGCCAGCAGTTTCGGCGGGAGCTGGGGCGAGCAGTACTTC. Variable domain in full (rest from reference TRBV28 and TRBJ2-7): DVKVTQSSRYLVKRTGEKVFLECVQDMDHENMFWYRQDPGLGLRLIYFSYDVKMKEKGDIPEGYSVSREKKERFSLILESASTNQTSMYLCASSFGGSWGEQYFGPGTRLTVT.

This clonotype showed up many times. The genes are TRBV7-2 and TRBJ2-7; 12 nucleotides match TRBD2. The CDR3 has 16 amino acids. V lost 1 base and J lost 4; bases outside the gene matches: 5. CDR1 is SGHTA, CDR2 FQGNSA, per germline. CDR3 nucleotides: TGTGCCAGCAGCTTAGATCTAGCGGGGGGGCCGTACGAGCAGTACTTC. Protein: CASSLDLAGGPYEQYF.

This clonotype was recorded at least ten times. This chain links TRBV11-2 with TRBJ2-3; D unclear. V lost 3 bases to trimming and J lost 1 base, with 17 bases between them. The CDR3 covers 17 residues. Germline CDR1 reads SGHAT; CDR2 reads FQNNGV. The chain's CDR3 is CASSFLRGASGTDTQYF. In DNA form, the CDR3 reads TGTGCCAGCAGCTTCTTGAGAGGAGCCTCTGGCACAGATACGCAGTATTTT.

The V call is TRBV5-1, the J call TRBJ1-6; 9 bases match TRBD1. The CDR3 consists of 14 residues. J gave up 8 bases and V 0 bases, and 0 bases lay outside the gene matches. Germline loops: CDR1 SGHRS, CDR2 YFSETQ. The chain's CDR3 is CASSLGTGDSPLHF. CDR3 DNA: TGCGCCAGCAGCTTGGGGACAGGGGATTCACCCCTCCACTTT.

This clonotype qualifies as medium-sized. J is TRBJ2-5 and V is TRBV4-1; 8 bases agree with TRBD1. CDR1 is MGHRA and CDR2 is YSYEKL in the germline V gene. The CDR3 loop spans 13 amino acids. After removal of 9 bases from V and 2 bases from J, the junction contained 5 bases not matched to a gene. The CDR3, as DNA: TGCGCCAGTTCCGGGACAGGACAAGAGACCCAGTACTTC. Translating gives CASSGTGQETQYF.

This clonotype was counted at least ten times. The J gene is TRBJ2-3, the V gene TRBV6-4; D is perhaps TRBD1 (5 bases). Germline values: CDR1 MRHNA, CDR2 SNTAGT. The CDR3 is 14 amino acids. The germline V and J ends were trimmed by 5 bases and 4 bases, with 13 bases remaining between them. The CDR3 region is CASSTGSLADTQYF. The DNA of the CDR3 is TGTGCCAGCAGTACAGGAAGTCTGGCAGATACGCAGTATTTT.

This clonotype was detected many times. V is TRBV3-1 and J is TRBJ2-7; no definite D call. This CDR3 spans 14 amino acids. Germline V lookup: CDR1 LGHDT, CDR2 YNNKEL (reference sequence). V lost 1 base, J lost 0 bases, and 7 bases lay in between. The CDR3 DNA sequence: TGTGCCAGCAGCCAAGCACCTGGCTCCTACGAGCAGTACTTC. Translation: CASSQAPGSYEQYF.

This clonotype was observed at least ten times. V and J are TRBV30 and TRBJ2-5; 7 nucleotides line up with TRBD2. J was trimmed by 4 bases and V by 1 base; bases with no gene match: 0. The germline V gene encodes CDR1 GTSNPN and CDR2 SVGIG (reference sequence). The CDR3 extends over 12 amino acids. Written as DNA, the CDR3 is TGTGCCTGGAGTGGGGGGGGAGAGACCCAGTACTTC. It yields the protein CAWSGGGETQYF.

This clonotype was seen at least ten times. CDR3: CASSQVGERAFF. DNA of the CDR3: TGCGCCAGCAGCCAAGTGGGGGAAAGGGCTTTCTTT. J is TRBJ1-1 and V is TRBV4-1, with D possibly matching TRBD1 (5 bases). The CDR3 is 12 amino acids. V dropped 1 base and J dropped 11 bases, with 11 bases sitting between them. Germline-derived CDR1 and CDR2 are MGHRA and YSYEKL.

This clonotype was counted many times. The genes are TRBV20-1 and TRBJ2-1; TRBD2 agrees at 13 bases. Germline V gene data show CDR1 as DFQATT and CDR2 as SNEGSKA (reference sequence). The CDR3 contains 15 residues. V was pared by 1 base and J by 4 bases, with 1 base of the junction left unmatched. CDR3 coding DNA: TGCAGTGCTAGAGGGACTAGCGGGGGATACAATGAGCAGTTCTTC. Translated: CSARGTSGGYNEQFF.

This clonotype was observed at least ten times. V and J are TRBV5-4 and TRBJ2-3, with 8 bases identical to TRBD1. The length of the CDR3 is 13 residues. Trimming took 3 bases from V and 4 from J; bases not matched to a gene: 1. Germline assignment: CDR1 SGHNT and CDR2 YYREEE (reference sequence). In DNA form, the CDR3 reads TGTGCCAGCAGCTCGACAGGGGCAGATACGCAGTATTTT. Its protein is CASSSTGADTQYF. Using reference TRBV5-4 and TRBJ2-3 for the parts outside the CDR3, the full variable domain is ETGVTQSPTHLIKTRGQQVTLRCSSQSGHNTVSWYQQALGQGPQFIFQYYREEENGRGNFPPRFSGLQFPNYSSELNVNALELDDSALYLCASSSTGADTQYFGPGTRLTVL.

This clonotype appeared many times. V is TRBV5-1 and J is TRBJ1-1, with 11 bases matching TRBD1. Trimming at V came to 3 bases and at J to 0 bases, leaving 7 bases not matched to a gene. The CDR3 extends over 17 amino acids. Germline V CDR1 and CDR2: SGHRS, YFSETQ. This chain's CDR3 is CASSSGTGGLMNTEAFF. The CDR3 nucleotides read TGCGCCAGCAGCTCCGGGACAGGGGGATTGATGAACACTGAAGCTTTCTTT.